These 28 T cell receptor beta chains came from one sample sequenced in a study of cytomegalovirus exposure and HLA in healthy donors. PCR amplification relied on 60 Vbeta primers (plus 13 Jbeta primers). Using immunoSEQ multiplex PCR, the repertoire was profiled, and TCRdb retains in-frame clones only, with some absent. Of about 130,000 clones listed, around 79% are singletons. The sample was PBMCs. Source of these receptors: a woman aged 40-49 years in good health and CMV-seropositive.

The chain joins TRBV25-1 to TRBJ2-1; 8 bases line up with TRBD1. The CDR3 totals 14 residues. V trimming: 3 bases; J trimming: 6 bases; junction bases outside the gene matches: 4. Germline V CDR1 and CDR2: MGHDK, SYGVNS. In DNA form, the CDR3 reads TGTGCCAGCAGTGAGGGACAGGACCTCAATGAGCAGTTCTTC. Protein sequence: CASSEGQDLNEQFF.

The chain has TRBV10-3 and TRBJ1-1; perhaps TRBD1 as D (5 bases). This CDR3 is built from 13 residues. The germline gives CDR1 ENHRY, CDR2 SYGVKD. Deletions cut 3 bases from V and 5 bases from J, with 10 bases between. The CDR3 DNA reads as TGTGCCATCAGTGACTTCGGGACTACTGAAGCTTTCTTT. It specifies CAISDFGTTEAFF.

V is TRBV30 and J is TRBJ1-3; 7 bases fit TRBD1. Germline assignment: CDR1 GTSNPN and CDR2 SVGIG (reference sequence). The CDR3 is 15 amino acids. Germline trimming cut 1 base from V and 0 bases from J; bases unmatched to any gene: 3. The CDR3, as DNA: TGTGCCTGGAGTGAGGGACAGATCTCTGGAAACACCATATATTTT. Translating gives CAWSEGQISGNTIYF.

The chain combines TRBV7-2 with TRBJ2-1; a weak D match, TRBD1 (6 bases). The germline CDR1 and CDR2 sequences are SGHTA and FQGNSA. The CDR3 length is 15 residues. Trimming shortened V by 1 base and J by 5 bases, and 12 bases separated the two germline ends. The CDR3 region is CASSLGGRTDNEQFF. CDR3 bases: TGTGCCAGCAGCTTAGGTGGTAGGACAGACAATGAGCAGTTCTTC. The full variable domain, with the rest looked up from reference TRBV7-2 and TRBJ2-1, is GAGVSQSPSNKVTEKGKDVELRCDPISGHTALYWYRQSLGQGLEFLIYFQGNSAPDKSGLPSDRFSAERTGGSVSTLTIQRTQQEDSAVYLCASSLGGRTDNEQFFGPGTRLTVL.

The DNA for the CDR3 is TGTGCCAGCAGCTTAGAGAGGGGGCTTAGCACTGAAGCTTTCTTT. It encodes CASSLERGLSTEAFF. V usage is TRBV7-6 and J usage is TRBJ1-1; 7 bases line up with TRBD1. Germline V lookup: CDR1 SGHVS, CDR2 FNYEAQ. After removal of 1 base from V and 4 bases from J, the junction contained 6 bases not matched to a gene. The CDR3 runs to 15 residues.

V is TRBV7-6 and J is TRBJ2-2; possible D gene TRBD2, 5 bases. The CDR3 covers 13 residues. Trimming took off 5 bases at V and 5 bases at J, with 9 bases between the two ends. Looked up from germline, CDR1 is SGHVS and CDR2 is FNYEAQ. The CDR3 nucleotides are TGTGCCAGCAGCCCACTAGGAACCGGGGAGCTGTTTTTT. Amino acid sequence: CASSPLGTGELFF.

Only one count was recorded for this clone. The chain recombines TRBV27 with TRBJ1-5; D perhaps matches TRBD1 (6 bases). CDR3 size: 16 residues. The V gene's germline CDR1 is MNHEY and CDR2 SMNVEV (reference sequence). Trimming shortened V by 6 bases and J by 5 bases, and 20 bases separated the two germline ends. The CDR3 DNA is TGTGCCAGCAGCTTTACGGGGGGCGTGGGACATCAGCCCCAGCATTTT. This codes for CASSFTGGVGHQPQHF.

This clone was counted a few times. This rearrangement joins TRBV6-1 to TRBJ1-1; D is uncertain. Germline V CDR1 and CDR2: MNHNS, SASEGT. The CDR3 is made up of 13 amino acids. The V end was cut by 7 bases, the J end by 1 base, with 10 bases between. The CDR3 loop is CASTLTRNTEAFF. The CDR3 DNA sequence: TGTGCCAGCACCCTAACGAGGAACACTGAAGCTTTCTTT.

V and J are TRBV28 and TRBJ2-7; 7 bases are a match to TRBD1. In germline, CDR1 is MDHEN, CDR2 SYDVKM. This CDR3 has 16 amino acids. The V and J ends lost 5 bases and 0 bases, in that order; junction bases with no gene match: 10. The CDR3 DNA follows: TGTGCCAGCAGTCTTACAGGGGCCCGAGGCTCCTACGAGCAGTACTTC. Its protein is CASSLTGARGSYEQYF. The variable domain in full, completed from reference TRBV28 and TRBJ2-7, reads DVKVTQSSRYLVKRTGEKVFLECVQDMDHENMFWYRQDPGLGLRLIYFSYDVKMKEKGDIPEGYSVSREKKERFSLILESASTNQTSMYLCASSLTGARGSYEQYFGPGTRLTVT.

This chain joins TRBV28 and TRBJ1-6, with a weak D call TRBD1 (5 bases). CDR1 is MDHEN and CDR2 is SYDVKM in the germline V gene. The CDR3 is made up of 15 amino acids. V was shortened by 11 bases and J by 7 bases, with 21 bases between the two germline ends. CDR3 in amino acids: CASRGPSFGNSPLHF. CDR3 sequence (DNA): TGTGCCTCTAGGGGCCCAAGTTTTGGCAATTCACCCCTCCACTTT.

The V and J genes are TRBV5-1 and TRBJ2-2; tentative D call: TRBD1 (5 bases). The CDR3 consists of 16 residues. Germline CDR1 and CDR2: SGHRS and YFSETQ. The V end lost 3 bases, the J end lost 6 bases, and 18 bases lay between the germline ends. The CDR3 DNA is TGCGCCAGCAGCTGGATCGCAGGGATGGTCGCCGGGGAGCTGTTTTTT. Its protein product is CASSWIAGMVAGELFF.

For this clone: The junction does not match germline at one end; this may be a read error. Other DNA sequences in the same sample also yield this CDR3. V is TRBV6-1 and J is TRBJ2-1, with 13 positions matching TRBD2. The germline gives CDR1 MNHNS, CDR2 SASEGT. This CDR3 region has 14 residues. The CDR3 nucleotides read TGCGCCAGCAGTGGACTAGCGGGAGTTCTAGAGCAGTTCTTC. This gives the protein CASSGLAGVLEQFF.

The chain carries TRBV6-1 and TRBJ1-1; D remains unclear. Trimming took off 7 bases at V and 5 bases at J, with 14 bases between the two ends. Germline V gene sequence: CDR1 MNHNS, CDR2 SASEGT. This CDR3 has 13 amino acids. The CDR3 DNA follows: TGTGCCAGCACCTTGACAAGAGTTACTGAAGCTTTCTTT. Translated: CASTLTRVTEAFF.

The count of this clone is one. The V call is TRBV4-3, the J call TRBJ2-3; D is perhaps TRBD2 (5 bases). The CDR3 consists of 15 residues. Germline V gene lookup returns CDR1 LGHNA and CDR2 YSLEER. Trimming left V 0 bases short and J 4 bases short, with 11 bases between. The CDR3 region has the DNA TGCGCCAGCAGCCAAGACACCCCCGGGGCAGATACGCAGTATTTT. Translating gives CASSQDTPGADTQYF.

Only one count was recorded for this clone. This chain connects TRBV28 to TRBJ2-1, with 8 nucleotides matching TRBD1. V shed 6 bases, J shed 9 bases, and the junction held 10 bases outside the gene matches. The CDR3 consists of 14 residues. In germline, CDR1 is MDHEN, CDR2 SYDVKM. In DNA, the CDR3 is TGTGCCAGCAGCTTAGGACAGGGTGGCAGTGAGCAGTTCTTC. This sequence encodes CASSLGQGGSEQFF.

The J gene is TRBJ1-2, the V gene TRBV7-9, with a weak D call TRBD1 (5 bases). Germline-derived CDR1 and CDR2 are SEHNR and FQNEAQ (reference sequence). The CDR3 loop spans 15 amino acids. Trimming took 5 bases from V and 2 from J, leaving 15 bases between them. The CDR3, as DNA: TGTGCCAGCAGCCCTAGTTTGACAGCAAACTATGGCTACACCTTC. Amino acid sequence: CASSPSLTANYGYTF.

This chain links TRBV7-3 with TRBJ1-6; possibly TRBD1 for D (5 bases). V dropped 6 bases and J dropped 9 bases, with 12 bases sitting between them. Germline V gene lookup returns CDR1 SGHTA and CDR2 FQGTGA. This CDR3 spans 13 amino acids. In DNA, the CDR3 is TGTGCCAGCAGTGTTGAAAGGGGTTCACCCCTCCACTTT. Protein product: CASSVERGSPLHF.

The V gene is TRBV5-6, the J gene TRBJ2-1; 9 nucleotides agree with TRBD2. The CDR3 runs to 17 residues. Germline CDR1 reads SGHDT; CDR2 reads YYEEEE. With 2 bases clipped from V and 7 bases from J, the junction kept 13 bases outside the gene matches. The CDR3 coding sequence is TGTGCCAGCAGCTTATTTCGCCCGGGACTAGCTGTGAATGAGCAGTTCTTC. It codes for CASSLFRPGLAVNEQFF.

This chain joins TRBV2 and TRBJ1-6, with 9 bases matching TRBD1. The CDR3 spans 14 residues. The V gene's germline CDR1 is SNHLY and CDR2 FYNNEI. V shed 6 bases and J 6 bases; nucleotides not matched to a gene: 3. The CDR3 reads CASSRQGVNSPLHF. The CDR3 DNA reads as TGTGCCAGCAGCCGACAGGGGGTTAATTCACCCCTCCACTTT. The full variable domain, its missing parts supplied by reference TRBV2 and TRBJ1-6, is EPEVTQTPSHQVTQMGQEVILRCVPISNHLYFYWYRQILGQKVEFLVSFYNNEISEKSEIFDDQFSVERPDGSNFTLKIRSTKLEDSAMYFCASSRQGVNSPLHFGNGTRLTVT.

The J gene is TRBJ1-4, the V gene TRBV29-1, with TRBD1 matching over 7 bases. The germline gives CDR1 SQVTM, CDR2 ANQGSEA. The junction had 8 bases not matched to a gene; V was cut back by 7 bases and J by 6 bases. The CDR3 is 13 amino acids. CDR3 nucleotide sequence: TGCAGCGCTACCGGGACAGAGTATGAAAAACTGTTTTTT. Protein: CSATGTEYEKLFF.

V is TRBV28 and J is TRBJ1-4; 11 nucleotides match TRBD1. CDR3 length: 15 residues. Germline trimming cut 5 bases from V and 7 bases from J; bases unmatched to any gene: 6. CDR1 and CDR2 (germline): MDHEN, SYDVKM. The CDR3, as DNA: TGTGCCAGCAGTATCCCCGGGACAGGGGGTGAAAAACTGTTTTTT. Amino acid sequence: CASSIPGTGGEKLFF.

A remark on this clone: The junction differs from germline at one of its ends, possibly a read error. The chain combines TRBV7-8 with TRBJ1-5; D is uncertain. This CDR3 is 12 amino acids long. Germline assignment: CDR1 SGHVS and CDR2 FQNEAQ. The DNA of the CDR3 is TGTGCCAGCAGCTTCCCCAATGAGCCCCAGCATTTT. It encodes CASSFPNEPQHF.

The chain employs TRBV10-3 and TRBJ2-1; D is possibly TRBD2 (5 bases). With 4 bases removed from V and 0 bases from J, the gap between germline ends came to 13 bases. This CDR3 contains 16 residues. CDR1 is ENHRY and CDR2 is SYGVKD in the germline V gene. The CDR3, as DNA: TGTGCCATCAGTGGGGAGCGGTTGAGCTCCTACAATGAGCAGTTCTTC. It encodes CAISGERLSSYNEQFF.

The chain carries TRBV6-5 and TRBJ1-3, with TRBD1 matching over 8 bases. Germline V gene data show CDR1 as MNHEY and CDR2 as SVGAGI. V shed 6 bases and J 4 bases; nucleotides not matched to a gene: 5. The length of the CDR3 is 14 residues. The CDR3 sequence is CASSSGQGGNTIYF. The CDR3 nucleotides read TGTGCCAGCAGCTCCGGACAGGGAGGAAACACCATATATTTT.

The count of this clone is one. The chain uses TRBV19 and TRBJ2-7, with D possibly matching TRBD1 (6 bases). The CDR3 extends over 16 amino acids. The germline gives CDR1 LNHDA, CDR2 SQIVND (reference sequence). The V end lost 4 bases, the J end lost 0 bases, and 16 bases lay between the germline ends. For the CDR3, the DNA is TGTGCCAGTAGTACCGACAGGCGTCTCTTCTCCTACGAGCAGTACTTC. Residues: CASSTDRRLFSYEQYF.

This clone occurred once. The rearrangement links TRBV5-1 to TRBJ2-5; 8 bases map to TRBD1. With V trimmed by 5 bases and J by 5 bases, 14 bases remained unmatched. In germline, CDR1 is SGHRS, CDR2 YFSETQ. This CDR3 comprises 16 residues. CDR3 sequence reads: CASRQVAGGLVETQYF. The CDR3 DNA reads TGCGCCAGCAGACAAGTAGCAGGGGGCTTGGTGGAGACCCAGTACTTC.

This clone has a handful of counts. CDR3 protein: CASSLGAGTLPTDTQYF. In DNA form, the CDR3 reads TGTGCCAGCAGCTTAGGCGCAGGGACACTCCCCACAGATACGCAGTATTTT. This chain joins TRBV7-6 and TRBJ2-3, with D possibly matching TRBD1 (6 bases). The germline V and J ends were trimmed by 1 base and 2 bases, with 16 bases remaining between them. Germline V gene data show CDR1 as SGHVS and CDR2 as FNYEAQ. CDR3 length equals 17 residues. Based on the CDR3 plus reference TRBV7-6 and TRBJ2-3, the full variable domain is GAGVSQSPRYKVTKRGQDVALRCDPISGHVSLYWYRQALGQGPEFLTYFNYEAQQDKSGLPNDRFSAERPEGSISTLTIQRTEQRDSAMYRCASSLGAGTLPTDTQYFGPGTRLTVL.

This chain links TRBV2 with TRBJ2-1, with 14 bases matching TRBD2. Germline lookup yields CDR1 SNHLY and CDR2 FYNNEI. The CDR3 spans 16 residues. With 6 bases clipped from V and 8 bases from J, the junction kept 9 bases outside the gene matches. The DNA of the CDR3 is TGTGCCAGCAGGCCCGGGACTAGCGGGAGTCGTGATGAGCAGTTCTTC. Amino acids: CASRPGTSGSRDEQFF.